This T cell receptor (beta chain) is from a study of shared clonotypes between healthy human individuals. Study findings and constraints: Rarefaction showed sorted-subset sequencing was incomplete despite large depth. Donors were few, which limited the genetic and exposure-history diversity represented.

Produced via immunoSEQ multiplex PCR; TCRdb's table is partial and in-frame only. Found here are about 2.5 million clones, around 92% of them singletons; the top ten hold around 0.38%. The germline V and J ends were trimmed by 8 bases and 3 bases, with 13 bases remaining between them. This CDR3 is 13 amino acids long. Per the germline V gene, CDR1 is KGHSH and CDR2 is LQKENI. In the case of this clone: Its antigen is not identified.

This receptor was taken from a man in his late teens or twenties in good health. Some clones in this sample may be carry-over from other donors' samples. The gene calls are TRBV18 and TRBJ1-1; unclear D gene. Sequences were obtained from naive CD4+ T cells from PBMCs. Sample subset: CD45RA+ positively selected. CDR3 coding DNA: TGTGCCAGCCTTTATACAGTAGACACTGAAGCTTTCTTT. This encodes CASLYTVDTEAFF.